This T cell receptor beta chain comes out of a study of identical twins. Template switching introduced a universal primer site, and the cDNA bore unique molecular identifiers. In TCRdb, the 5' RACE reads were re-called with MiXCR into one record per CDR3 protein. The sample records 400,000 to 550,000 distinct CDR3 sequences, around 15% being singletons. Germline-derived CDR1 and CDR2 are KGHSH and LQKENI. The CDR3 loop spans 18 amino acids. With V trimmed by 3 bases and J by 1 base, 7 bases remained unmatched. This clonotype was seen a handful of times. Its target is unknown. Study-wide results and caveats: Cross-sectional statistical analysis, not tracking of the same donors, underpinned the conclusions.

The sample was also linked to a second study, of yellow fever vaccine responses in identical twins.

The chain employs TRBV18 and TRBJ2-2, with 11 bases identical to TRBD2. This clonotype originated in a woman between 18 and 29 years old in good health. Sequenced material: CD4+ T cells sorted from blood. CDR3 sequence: CASSPSPSGGRNTGELFF. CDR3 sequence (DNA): TGTGCCAGCTCACCCTCTCCTAGCGGGGGGCGGAACACCGGGGAGCTGTTTTTT.